Sequencing of this T cell receptor (beta chain) was carried out in a study of T cells in Graves' hyperthyroidism and ophthalmopathy. This clonotype was recorded a few times. Using RNA transcripts as the source, TCR beta CDR3 regions were amplified. First-round RT-PCR with HTBI primers amplified the TCR CDR3 region. One entry per CDR3 protein results from TCRdb running MiXCR on the multiplex PCR reads. The sample has approximately 480,000 distinct CDR3 sequences, less than 25% seen once; the top ten hold less than 30%. V gave up 2 bases and J gave up 3 bases; unmatched junction bases: 5. Per germline, CDR1 MGHRA and CDR2 YSYEKL. This CDR3 spans 16 amino acids. Uncontrolled infection, other autoimmune disease, pregnancy or lactation disqualified patients from enrolment.

The origin of this receptor is a man aged 18 to 30 with Graves' hyperthyroidism. The sequenced material came from blood. The chain couples TRBV4-1 to TRBJ2-5; 11 bases are shared with TRBD1. In DNA form, the CDR3 reads TGCGCCAGCAGCCAAAGGCCGGGACAGGGGGAAGAGACCCAGTACTTC. Amino acid sequence: CASSQRPGQGEETQYF.